The rows below give T cell receptor beta chains drawn from one sample of a study of blood T cells in healthy people across ages. MiXCR was run by TCRdb on the 5' RACE reads, yielding one entry per CDR3 protein. Of over 500,000 distinct CDR3 sequences listed, roughly a quarter are singletons. This same sample was also taken into another study, of T cells of mothers and their children.

Sequenced sample: blood. The receptors stem from a boy younger than 10 in good health. The CDR3 runs from the conserved cysteine through the conserved F or W. The order of the fields is J gene, D gene, V gene, clone size, CDR3 DNA, CDR3 protein. The D gene is left open where the match is weak. Size values are once, few and many counts, or a class for expanded clones, and some rows have none.

j_call: TRBJ2-3
d_call: TRBD1
v_call: TRBV13
clone_size: -
cdr3_nt: TGTGCCAGCAGCTCGGACAGGGGGCTCACAGATACGCAGTATTTT
cdr3_aa: CASSSDRGLTDTQYF

j_call: TRBJ1-2
d_call: TRBD1
v_call: TRBV7-9
clone_size: -
cdr3_nt: TGTGCCAGCAGCTTAACGCCGGGACAGGGGTTCCACTATGGCTACACCTTC
cdr3_aa: CASSLTPGQGFHYGYTF

j_call: TRBJ2-5
d_call: -
v_call: TRBV12-3/TRBV12-4
clone_size: -
cdr3_nt: TGTGCCAGCAGTGTGACAGTGGAAGAGACCCAGTACTTC
cdr3_aa: CASSVTVEETQYF

j_call: TRBJ1-4
d_call: TRBD1
v_call: TRBV2
clone_size: -
cdr3_nt: TGTGCCAGCACCGGGACAGGTCATGAAAAACTGTTTTTT
cdr3_aa: CASTGTGHEKLFF

j_call: TRBJ1-5
d_call: -
v_call: TRBV2
clone_size: few
cdr3_nt: TGTGCCAGCAGGACTTCGGGTAATCAGCCCCAGCATTTT
cdr3_aa: CASRTSGNQPQHF

j_call: TRBJ1-1
d_call: -
v_call: TRBV12-3/TRBV12-4
clone_size: few
cdr3_nt: TGTGCCAGCGCTAGTTTAGGGGCCGCTGAAGCTTTCTTT
cdr3_aa: CASASLGAAEAFF

j_call: TRBJ2-5
d_call: TRBD2
v_call: TRBV6-5
clone_size: -
cdr3_nt: TGTGCCAGCATACTAGCGGTGGAAGAGACCCAGTACTTC
cdr3_aa: CASILAVEETQYF

j_call: TRBJ2-7
d_call: -
v_call: TRBV7-2
clone_size: few
cdr3_nt: TGTGCCAGCAGCTTGACAGCCCTCTCTCGGGGAGAGCAGTACTTC
cdr3_aa: CASSLTALSRGEQYF

j_call: TRBJ2-4
d_call: -
v_call: TRBV6-1
clone_size: once
cdr3_nt: TGTGCCAGCAGTGAACTCGTAGCCAAAAACATTCAGTACTTC
cdr3_aa: CASSELVAKNIQYF

j_call: TRBJ2-7
d_call: TRBD1
v_call: TRBV28
clone_size: few
cdr3_nt: TGTGCCAGCAGTCCCCTGGGACAGCTCCGAACTGTAACCTACGAGCAGTACTTC
cdr3_aa: CASSPLGQLRTVTYEQYF

j_call: TRBJ2-7
d_call: -
v_call: TRBV6-1
clone_size: many
cdr3_nt: TGTGCCAGCAGTGAAGAAGAAGGCAGCTCCTACGAGCAGTACTTC
cdr3_aa: CASSEEEGSSYEQYF

j_call: TRBJ2-3
d_call: TRBD2
v_call: TRBV6-6
clone_size: few
cdr3_nt: TGTGCCAGCAGGACTAGCGGGGTCGGAGATACGCAGTATTTT
cdr3_aa: CASRTSGVGDTQYF

j_call: TRBJ1-4
d_call: -
v_call: TRBV6-6
clone_size: -
cdr3_nt: TGTGCCAGCGTCGAAGGGAGGGTTAATGAAAAACTGTTTTTT
cdr3_aa: CASVEGRVNEKLFF

j_call: TRBJ2-1
d_call: TRBD2
v_call: TRBV5-1
clone_size: -
cdr3_nt: TGCGCCAGCAGCTTTTGGCAGCGGGGGGCCCTGGACAATGAGCAGTTCTTC
cdr3_aa: CASSFWQRGALDNEQFF

j_call: TRBJ2-4
d_call: -
v_call: TRBV7-2
clone_size: -
cdr3_nt: TGTGCCAGCAGCACCAGGAGCTTAGCCAAAAACATTCAGTACTTC
cdr3_aa: CASSTRSLAKNIQYF

j_call: TRBJ1-2
d_call: -
v_call: TRBV5-1
clone_size: medium-sized
cdr3_nt: TGCGCCAGCAGCTTGACGGAGGATGGCTACACCTTC
cdr3_aa: CASSLTEDGYTF

j_call: TRBJ2-5
d_call: -
v_call: TRBV7-2
clone_size: many
cdr3_nt: TGTGCCAGCAGCCCCTCGTGGGAGACCCAGTACTTC
cdr3_aa: CASSPSWETQYF

j_call: TRBJ1-4
d_call: -
v_call: TRBV12-3/TRBV12-4
clone_size: few
cdr3_nt: TGTGCCAGCAGGGGGTCCCTACGGGAAAAACTGTTTTTT
cdr3_aa: CASRGSLREKLFF

j_call: TRBJ2-3
d_call: -
v_call: TRBV7-2
clone_size: few
cdr3_nt: TGTGCCAGCAGCATCACCGGAGCCAGGACAGATACGCAGTATTTT
cdr3_aa: CASSITGARTDTQYF

j_call: TRBJ2-1
d_call: TRBD2
v_call: TRBV7-6
clone_size: -
cdr3_nt: TGTGCCAGCACCTCCGGGAGGAACAATGAGCAGTTCTTC
cdr3_aa: CASTSGRNNEQFF

j_call: TRBJ2-7
d_call: -
v_call: TRBV6-6
clone_size: -
cdr3_nt: TGTGCCAGCAGTTACCCGGACAGAAACTACGAGCAGTACTTC
cdr3_aa: CASSYPDRNYEQYF

j_call: TRBJ1-5
d_call: -
v_call: TRBV7-2
clone_size: -
cdr3_nt: TGTGCCAGCAGGCAGGACATCAATCAGCCCCAGCATTTT
cdr3_aa: CASRQDINQPQHF

j_call: TRBJ2-7
d_call: -
v_call: TRBV10-3
clone_size: many
cdr3_nt: TGTGCCATCAGTGAAGGAGGGATCTCCTACGAGCAGTACTTC
cdr3_aa: CAISEGGISYEQYF

j_call: TRBJ2-5
d_call: TRBD1
v_call: TRBV3-1
clone_size: few
cdr3_nt: TGTGCCAGCAGCCAAGACTTAGGACAGGAAGAGACCCAGTACTTC
cdr3_aa: CASSQDLGQEETQYF

j_call: TRBJ2-7
d_call: -
v_call: TRBV12-3/TRBV12-4
clone_size: -
cdr3_nt: TGTGCCAGCAGTTCAACCGGGACGGACTACGAGCAGTACTTC
cdr3_aa: CASSSTGTDYEQYF

j_call: TRBJ2-4
d_call: TRBD1
v_call: TRBV12-3/TRBV12-4
clone_size: -
cdr3_nt: TGTGCCAGCAGTTTCCCGGGACAGGCTAAAAACATTCAGTACTTC
cdr3_aa: CASSFPGQAKNIQYF

j_call: TRBJ2-3
d_call: -
v_call: TRBV2
clone_size: -
cdr3_nt: TGTGCCAGCCTAACTGAGACGGGGACTTCTATCACAGATACGCAGTATTTT
cdr3_aa: CASLTETGTSITDTQYF